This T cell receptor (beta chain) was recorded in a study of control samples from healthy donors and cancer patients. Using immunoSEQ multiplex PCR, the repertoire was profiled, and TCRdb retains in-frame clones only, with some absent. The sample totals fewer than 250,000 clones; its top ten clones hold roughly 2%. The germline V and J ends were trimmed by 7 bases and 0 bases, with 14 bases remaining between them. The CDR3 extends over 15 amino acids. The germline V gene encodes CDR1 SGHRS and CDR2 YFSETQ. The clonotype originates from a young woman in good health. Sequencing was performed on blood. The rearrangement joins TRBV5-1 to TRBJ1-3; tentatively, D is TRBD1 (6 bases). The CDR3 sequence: CASRRRGDSGNTIYF. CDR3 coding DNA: TGCGCCAGCCGACGGAGGGGGGACTCTGGAAACACCATATATTTT.